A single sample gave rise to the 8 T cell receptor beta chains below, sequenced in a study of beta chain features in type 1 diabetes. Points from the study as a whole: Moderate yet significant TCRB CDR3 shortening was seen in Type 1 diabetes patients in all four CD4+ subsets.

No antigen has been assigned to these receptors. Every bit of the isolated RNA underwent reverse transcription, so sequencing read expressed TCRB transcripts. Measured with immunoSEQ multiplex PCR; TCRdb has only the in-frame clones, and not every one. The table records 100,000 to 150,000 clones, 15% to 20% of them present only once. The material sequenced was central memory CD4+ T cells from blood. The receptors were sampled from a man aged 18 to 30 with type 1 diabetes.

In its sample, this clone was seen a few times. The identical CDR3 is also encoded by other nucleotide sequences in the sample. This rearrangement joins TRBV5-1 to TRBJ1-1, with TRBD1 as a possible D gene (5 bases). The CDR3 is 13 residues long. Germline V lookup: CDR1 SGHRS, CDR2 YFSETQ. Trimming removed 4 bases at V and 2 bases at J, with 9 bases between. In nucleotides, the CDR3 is TGCGCCAGCAGCGTCGGACAAAACACTGAAGCTTTCTTT. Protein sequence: CASSVGQNTEAFF.

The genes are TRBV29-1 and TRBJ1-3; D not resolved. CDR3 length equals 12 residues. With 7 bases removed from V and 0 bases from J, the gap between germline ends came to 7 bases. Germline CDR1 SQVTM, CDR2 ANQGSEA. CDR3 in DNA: TGCAGCGCCGGGTCCTCTGGAAACACCATATATTTT. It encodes CSAGSSGNTIYF. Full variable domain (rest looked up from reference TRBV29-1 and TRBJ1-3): SAVISQKPSRDICQRGTSLTIQCQVDSQVTMMFWYRQQPGQSLTLIATANQGSEATYESGFVIDKFPISRPNLTFSTLTVSNMSPEDSSIYLCSAGSSGNTIYFGEGSWLTVV.

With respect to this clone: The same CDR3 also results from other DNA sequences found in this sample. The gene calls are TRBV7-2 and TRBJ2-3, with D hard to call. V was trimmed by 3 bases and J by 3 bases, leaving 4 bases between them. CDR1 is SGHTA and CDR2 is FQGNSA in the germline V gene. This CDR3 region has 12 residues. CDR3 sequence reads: CASSFFTDTQYF. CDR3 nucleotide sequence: TGTGCCAGCAGCTTTTTTACAGATACGCAGTATTTT.

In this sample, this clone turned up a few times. The CDR3 region has the DNA TGTGCCAGCAGAGACAGGCGAACCTATGGCTACACCTTC. It codes for CASRDRRTYGYTF. The chain links TRBV6-5 to TRBJ1-2; D perhaps matches TRBD1 (6 bases). Trimming cost V 6 bases and J 4 bases, with 12 bases left between them. CDR1 is MNHEY and CDR2 is SVGAGI in the germline V gene. CDR3 size: 13 residues.

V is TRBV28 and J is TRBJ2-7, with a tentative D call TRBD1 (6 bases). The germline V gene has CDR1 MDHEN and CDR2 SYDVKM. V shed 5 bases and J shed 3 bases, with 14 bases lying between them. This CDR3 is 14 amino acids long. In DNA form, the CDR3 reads TGTGCCAGCAGTCATAGACAGGTAAACTACGAGCAGTACTTC. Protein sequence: CASSHRQVNYEQYF.

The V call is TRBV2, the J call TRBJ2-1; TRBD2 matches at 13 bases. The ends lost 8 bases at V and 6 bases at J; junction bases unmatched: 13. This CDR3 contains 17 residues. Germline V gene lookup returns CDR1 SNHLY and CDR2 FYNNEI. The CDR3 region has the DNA TGTGCCAGCGTCCGCCGGACTAGCGGGAGTGGGCTCAATGAGCAGTTCTTC. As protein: CASVRRTSGSGLNEQFF.

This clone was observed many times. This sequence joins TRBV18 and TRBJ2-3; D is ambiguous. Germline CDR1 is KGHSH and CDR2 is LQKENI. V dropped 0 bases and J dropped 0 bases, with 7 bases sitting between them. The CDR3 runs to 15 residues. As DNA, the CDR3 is TGTGCCAGCTCACCACCGGCTCCTAGCACAGATACGCAGTATTTT. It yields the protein CASSPPAPSTDTQYF.

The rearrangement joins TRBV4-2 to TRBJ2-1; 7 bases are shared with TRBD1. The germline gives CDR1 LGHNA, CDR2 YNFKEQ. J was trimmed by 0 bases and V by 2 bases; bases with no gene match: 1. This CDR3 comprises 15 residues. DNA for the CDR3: TGTGCCAGCAGCCAACCAGGGGGCTCCTACAATGAGCAGTTCTTC. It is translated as CASSQPGGSYNEQFF.